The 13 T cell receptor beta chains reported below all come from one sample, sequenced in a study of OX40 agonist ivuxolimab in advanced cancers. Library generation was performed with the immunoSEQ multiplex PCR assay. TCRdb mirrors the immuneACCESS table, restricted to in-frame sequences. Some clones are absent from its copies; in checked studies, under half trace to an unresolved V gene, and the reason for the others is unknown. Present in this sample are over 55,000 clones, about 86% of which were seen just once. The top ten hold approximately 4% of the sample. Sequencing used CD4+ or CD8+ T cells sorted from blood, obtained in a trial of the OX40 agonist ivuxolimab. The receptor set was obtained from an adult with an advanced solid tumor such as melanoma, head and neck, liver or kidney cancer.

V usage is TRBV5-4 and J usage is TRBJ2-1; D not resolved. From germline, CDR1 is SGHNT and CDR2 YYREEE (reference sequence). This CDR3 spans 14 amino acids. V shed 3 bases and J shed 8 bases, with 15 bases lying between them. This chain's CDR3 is CASSSPASQDEQFF. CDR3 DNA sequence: TGTGCCAGCAGCTCTCCCGCCAGTCAGGATGAGCAGTTCTTC.

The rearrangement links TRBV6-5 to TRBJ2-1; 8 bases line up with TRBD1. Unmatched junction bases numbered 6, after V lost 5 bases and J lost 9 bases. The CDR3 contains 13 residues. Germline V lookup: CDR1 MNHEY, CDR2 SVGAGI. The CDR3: CASSETTGAEQFF. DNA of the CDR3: TGTGCCAGCAGTGAGACGACAGGGGCTGAGCAGTTCTTC.

CDR3 amino acids: CASSKEAGGKQPNEKLFF. CDR3 nucleotide sequence: TGTGCCAGCAGCAAAGAGGCAGGGGGGAAGCAGCCTAATGAAAAACTGTTTTTT. V and J are TRBV21-1 and TRBJ1-4; the table names TRBD1, a call not compared with the DNA. TRBV21-1 is given as a pseudogene. This CDR3 has 18 residues.

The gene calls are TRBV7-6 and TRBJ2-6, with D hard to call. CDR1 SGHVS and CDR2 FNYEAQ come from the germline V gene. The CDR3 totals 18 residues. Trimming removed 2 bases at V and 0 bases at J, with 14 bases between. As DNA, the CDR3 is TGTGCCAGCAGCTTAACGGTTGGGTTTTCCTCTGGGGCCAACGTCCTGACTTTC. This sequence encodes CASSLTVGFSSGANVLTF.

The CDR3 nucleotides are TGTGCCAGCAGCTTGGGACAGGTTCCAACCTACGAGCAGTACTTC. As protein: CASSLGQVPTYEQYF. The chain recombines TRBV7-2 with TRBJ2-7, with 8 bases matching TRBD1. This CDR3 has 15 amino acids. CDR1 is SGHTA and CDR2 is FQGNSA in the germline V gene. The trim removed 3 bases at V and 2 bases at J, leaving 6 bases unmatched.

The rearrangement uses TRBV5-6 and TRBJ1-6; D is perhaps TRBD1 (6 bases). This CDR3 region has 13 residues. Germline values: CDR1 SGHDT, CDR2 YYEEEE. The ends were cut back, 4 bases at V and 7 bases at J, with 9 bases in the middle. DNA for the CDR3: TGTGCCAGCAGCACTGGACAGAATTCACCCCTCCACTTT. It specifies CASSTGQNSPLHF.

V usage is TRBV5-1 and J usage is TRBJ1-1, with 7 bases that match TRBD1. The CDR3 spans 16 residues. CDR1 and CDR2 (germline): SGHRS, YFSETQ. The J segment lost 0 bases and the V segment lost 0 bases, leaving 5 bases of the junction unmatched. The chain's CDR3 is CASSLEDRRLNTEAFF. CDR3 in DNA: TGCGCCAGCAGCTTGGAGGACAGGAGATTGAACACTGAAGCTTTCTTT.

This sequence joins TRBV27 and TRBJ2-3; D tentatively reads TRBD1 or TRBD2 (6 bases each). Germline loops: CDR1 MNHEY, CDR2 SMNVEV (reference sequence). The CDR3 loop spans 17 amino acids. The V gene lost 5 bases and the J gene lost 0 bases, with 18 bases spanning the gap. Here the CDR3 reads CASSPTTRGLSTDTQYF. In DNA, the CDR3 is TGTGCCAGCAGTCCCACAACCCGGGGGCTTAGCACAGATACGCAGTATTTT.

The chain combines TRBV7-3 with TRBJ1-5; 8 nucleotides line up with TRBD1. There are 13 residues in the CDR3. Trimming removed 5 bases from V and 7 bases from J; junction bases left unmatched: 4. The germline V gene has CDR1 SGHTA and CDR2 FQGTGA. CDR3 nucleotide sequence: TGTGCCAGCAGCGTAGACAGGGGACAGCCCCAGCATTTT. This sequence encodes CASSVDRGQPQHF. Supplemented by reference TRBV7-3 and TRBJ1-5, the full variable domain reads GAGVSQTPSNKVTEKGKYVELRCDPISGHTALYWYRQSLGQGPEFLIYFQGTGAADDSGLPNDRFFAVRPEGSVSTLKIQRTERGDSAVYLCASSVDRGQPQHFGDGTRLSIL.

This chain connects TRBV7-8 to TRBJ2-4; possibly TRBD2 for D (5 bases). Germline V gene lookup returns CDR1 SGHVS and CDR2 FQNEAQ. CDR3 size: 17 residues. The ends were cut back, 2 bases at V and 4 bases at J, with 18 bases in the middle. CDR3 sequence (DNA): TGTGCCAGCAGCTTACGGGCGGGTCCGGGCTCTAAAAACATTCAGTACTTC. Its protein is CASSLRAGPGSKNIQYF.

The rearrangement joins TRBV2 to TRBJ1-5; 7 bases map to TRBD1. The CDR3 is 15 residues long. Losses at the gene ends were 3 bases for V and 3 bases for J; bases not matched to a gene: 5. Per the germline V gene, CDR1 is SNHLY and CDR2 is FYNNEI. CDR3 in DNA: TGTGCCAGCAGTGAGACGACAGGGCCCAATCAGCCCCAGCATTTT. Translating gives CASSETTGPNQPQHF.

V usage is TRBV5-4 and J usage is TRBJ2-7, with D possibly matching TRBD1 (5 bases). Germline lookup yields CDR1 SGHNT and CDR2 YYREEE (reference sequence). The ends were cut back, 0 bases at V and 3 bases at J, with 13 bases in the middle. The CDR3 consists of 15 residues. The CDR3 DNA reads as TGTGCCAGCAGCTTGGATACAGGTTCCGGCTACGAGCAGTACTTC. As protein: CASSLDTGSGYEQYF.

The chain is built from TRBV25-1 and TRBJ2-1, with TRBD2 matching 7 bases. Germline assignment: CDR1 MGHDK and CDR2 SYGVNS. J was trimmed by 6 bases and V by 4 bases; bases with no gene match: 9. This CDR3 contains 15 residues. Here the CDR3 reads CASSGRWGGGNEQFF. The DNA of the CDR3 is TGTGCCAGCAGTGGCCGCTGGGGGGGTGGCAATGAGCAGTTCTTC.